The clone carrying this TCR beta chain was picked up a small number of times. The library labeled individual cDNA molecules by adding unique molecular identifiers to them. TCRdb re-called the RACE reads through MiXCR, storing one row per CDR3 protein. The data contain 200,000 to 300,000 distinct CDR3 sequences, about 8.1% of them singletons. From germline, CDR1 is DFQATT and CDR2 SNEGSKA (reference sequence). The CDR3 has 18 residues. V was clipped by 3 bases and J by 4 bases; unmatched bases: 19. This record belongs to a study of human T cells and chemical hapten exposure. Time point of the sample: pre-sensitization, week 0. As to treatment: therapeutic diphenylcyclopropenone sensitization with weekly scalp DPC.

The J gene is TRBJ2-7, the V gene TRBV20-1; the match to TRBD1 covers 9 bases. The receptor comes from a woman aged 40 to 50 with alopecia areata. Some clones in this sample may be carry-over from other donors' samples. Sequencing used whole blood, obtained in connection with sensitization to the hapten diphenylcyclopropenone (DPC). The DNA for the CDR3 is TGCAGTGCTAGTACCTATGGGGTTGCCGGGACAGGGTCATACGAGCAGTACTTC. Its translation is CSASTYGVAGTGSYEQYF.